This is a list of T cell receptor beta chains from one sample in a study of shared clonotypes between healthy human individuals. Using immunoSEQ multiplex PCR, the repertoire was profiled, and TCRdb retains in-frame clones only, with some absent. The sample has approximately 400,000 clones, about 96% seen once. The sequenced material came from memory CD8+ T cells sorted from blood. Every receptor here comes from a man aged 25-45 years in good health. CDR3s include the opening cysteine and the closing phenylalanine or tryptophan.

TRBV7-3,CASSPQNTGELFF
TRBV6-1,CASTVTPGRDYGYTF
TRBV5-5,CASSLTSGYQNTDTQYF
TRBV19,CASSRTSGHNEQFF
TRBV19,CASNFRGLERPQYF
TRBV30,CAWSVLQYNEQFF
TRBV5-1,CASSLAGTEQYF
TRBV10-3,CAIRPRTSGASDEQFF
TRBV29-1,CSARTSGSGYNEQFF
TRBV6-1,CASSDRTLGSSTDTQYF
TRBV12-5,CASGLVLGGSGETQYF
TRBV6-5,CASTNRWWPYEQYF
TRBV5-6,CASSFRDRTDTQYF
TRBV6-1,CASSVVDEQFF
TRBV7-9,CASSLEPREQYF
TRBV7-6,CASSYGLPSYNEQFF
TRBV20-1,CSAREGDGYTF
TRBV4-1,CASSQDGRNEQFF
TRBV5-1,CASSLGRLQGTEAFF
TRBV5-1,CASSLGARVYEQYF
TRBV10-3,CAISESGVGNYGYTF
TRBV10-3,CAIGLAEYNEQFF
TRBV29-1,CSVGGGIAETQYF
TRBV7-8,CASSLVTEDTQYF
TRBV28,CASSPRQAQRAFF
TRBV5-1,CASSFGQEQETQYF
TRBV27,CASSRGQGRTEAFF
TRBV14,CASSRRGVGTEAFF
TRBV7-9,CASSLVRGDEKLFF
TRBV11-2,CASSLRSSYNEQFF
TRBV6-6,CASRDTGGWNQPQHF
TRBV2,CASSGLAGGADTQYF
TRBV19,CASSAPVRDRGHRIGELFF
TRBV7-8,CASLGTDTQYF
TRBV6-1,CASSELSGAGANVLTF
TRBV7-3,CASSFGLAGDTQYF
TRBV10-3,CAISEEPRVGAFF
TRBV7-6,CASSPGEVNTEAFF
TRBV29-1,CSGTDVIAPETQYF
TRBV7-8,CASSLGAENTEAFF
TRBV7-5,CARSLARDGEETQYF
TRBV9,CASSVSGRANTGELFF
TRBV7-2,CASSFTSGVYEQYF
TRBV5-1,CASSFDRRLYGYTF
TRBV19,CASSMGFEQFF
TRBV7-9,CAVYGETQYF
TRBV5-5,CASSLGSGGSKNIQYF
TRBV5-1,CASSLRGGSATNEKLFF
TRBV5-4,CASSFNPGPNQPQHF
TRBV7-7,CASSRGLARQETQYF
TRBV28,CASSLSGRGQETQYF
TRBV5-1,CASSLQGIYEQYF
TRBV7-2,CASSLLYERLQTDTQYF
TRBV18,CASGEGQPWNTEAFF
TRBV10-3,CAIGGTSTSLEQYF